This T cell receptor (beta chain) was recovered during a study of T cells in Graves' hyperthyroidism and ophthalmopathy. The overall study: Peripheral blood was obtained at initial diagnosis, preceding any treatment. Regarding the study as a whole: In the blood, most expanded thyroid clonotypes above 0.001 appeared as well.

The investigators amplified TCR beta CDR3 regions from RNA transcripts. The study used the HTBI primer set for a first-round RT-PCR of the TCR CDR3. Via MiXCR, TCRdb re-called the multiplex PCR reads, giving one row per CDR3 protein. This sample carries just under 750,000 distinct CDR3 sequences, approximately 40% of them seen once, and the ten largest clones take 30% to 40%. Uncontrolled infections, other autoimmune diseases, pregnancy or lactation led to exclusion of patients. The sample holds many counts of this clonotype. Its antigen is as yet unknown. CDR1 is LNHDA and CDR2 is SQIVND in the germline V gene (reference sequence). V lost 6 bases to trimming and J lost 5 bases, with 10 bases between them. The CDR3 is 12 amino acids.

The sequence was collected from a woman aged 40 to 50 with Graves' hyperthyroidism. Sequencing was carried out using blood. The chain carries TRBV19 and TRBJ1-1; D call uncertain. The CDR3 region is CASSWTGTEAFF. CDR3 sequence (DNA): TGTGCCAGTAGCTGGACCGGGACTGAAGCTTTCTTT.